This T cell receptor beta chain was recovered during a study of blood T cell repertoires in COVID-19. At the level of the study: From the United States, Italy and Spain came samples of acute and convalescent COVID-19. PBMCs, B-cell-depleted T cells, or T cells provided the cDNA or gDNA that made up the material.

As originally analysed: Amplification from reference gene primers served as the basis for estimated nucleated cell counts. Generated by immunoSEQ multiplex PCR, the TCRdb table keeps only in-frame clones and is missing some. V and J calls plus clone size are reproduced from that table; the DNA served to infer D and trimming. The sample contains about 150,000 clones, over 80% of which appear only once. Germline loops: CDR1 LNHDA, CDR2 SQIVND (reference sequence). The V and J ends lost 1 base and 0 bases respectively, with 16 bases between them. This CDR3 is built from 19 residues. The J gene is TRBJ2-6, the V gene TRBV19, with D hard to call. The source material was peripheral blood. The source of this sequence is a man older than 75 with acute or convalescent COVID-19. This chain's CDR3 is CASSIGMTATDSGANVLTF. The CDR3, as DNA: TGTGCCAGTAGTATAGGAATGACGGCTACAGACTCTGGGGCCAACGTCCTGACTTTC.